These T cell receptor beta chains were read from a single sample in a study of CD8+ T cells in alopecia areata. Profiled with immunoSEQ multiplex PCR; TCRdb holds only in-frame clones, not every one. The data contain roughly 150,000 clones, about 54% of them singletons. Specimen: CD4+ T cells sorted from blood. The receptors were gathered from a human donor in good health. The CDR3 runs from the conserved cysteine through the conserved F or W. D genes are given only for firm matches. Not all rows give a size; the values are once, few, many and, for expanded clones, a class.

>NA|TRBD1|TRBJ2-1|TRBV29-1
CSVEGQGAAEQFF
TGCAGCGTCGAGGGACAGGGGGCGGCTGAGCAGTTCTTC
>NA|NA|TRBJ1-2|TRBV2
CASMATVKPDTF
TGTGCCAGCATGGCGACAGTAAAACCAGACACCTTC
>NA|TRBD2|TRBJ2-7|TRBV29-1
CSVRTSFYEQYF
TGCAGCGTCCGGACTAGCTTTTACGAGCAGTACTTC
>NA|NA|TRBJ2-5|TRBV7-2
CASSLGRRKETQYF
TGTGCCAGCAGCTTGGGGAGGAGGAAGGAGACCCAGTACTTC
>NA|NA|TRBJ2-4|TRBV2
CASSSVGNIQYF
TGTGCCAGCAGTAGCGTCGGAAACATTCAGTACTTC
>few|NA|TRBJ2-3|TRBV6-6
CASSYKVPDTQYF
TGTGCCAGCAGTTACAAGGTTCCGGATACGCAGTATTTT
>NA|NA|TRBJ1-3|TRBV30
CAWSSPGPLTPGNTIYF
TGTGCCTGGAGTAGCCCGGGGCCCTTAACCCCTGGAAACACCATATATTTT
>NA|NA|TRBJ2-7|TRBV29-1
CSVEDAGNRAKRYKQYF
TGCAGCGTTGAAGACGCCGGTAACAGGGCCAAACGCTACAAGCAGTACTTC
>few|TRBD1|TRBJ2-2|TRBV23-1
CASSQWTGDTGELFF
TGCGCCAGCAGTCAATGGACAGGGGACACCGGGGAGCTGTTTTTT
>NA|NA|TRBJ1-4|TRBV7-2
CASSLVVNEKLFF
TGTGCCAGCAGCTTAGTGGTTAATGAAAAACTGTTTTTT
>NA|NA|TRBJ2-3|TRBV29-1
CSVATGPHGTDTQYF
TGCAGCGTAGCGACCGGGCCCCATGGAACAGATACGCAGTATTTT
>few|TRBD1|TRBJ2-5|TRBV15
CATSRDQGVWTQYF
TGTGCCACCAGCAGAGACCAGGGGGTATGGACCCAGTACTTC
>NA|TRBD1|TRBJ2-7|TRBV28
CASSKTGWGQYF
TGTGCCAGCAGTAAGACAGGGTGGGGGCAGTACTTC
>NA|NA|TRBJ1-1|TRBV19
CASSITGTEAFF
TGTGCCAGTAGTATTACGGGGACTGAAGCTTTCTTT
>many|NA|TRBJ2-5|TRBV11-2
CASRDLTYQETQYF
TGTGCCAGCAGGGACCTGACTTACCAAGAGACCCAGTACTTC
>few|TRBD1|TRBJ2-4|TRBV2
CASTDGTGVYIQYF
TGTGCCAGCACCGACGGGACAGGGGTATACATTCAGTACTTC
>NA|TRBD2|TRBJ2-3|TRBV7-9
CASSPRGRVTDTQYF
TGTGCCAGCAGCCCCCGCGGGAGGGTCACAGATACGCAGTATTTT
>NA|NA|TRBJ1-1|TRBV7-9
CASSPVGVGAEAFF
TGTGCCAGCAGCCCAGTGGGGGTTGGCGCTGAAGCTTTCTTT
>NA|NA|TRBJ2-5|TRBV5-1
CASSLDGLEETQYF
TGCGCCAGCAGCCTGGATGGGTTGGAGGAGACCCAGTACTTC